A single sample is the source of the 19 T cell receptor beta chains below, sequenced in a study of glioma-infiltrating T cells. The iRepertoire nested amplicon-rescue multiplex PCR amplified TCR alpha and beta CDR3s from RNA. TCRdb reprocessed the multiplex PCR reads with MiXCR, giving one entry per CDR3 protein. Here the sample spans around 350,000 distinct CDR3 sequences, 35% to 45% being singletons. The sequenced material came from glioma tissue, nonneoplastic brain tissue, or PBMCs (not recorded which). The receptors come from a human donor with low-grade glioma or glioblastoma, undergoing nonglioma brain surgery, or in good health (not recorded which).

This clonotype was detected a few times. This sequence joins TRBV2 and TRBJ1-6, with no clear D. Trimming took off 2 bases at V and 5 bases at J, with 16 bases between the two ends. The CDR3 consists of 17 residues. The germline CDR1 and CDR2 sequences are SNHLY and FYNNEI. The CDR3 bases are TGTGCCAGCAGTGAACGGTTGCCGTTAACGGATAATTCACCCCTCCACTTT. This encodes CASSERLPLTDNSPLHF.

The chain's CDR3 is CSARVLGRGPLNTEAFF. For the CDR3, the DNA is TGCAGTGCTAGAGTTCTGGGCAGGGGGCCTCTGAACACTGAAGCTTTCTTT. This sequence joins TRBV20-1 and TRBJ1-1, with 8 bases that match TRBD1. The V segment lost 1 base and the J segment 0 bases; nucleotides outside the gene matches: 10. Germline V lookup: CDR1 DFQATT, CDR2 SNEGSKA (reference sequence). This CDR3 is built from 17 residues.

This clonotype was found a few times. The chain carries TRBV7-8 and TRBJ2-3; no definite D call. Germline V lookup: CDR1 SGHVS, CDR2 FQNEAQ. Trimming left V 6 bases short and J 1 base short, with 17 bases between. CDR3 length: 16 amino acids. The CDR3 DNA sequence: TGTGCCAGCAGTCCCAGGTCGACGAGAGGCACAGATACGCAGTATTTT. Residues: CASSPRSTRGTDTQYF.

Details on this clonotype: A junction end diverges from the germline sequence, so it may reflect a read error. This sequence joins TRBV7-7 and TRBJ2-7; D is unresolved. Germline V lookup: CDR1 SSHAT, CDR2 FNYEAQ (reference sequence). This CDR3 has 14 amino acids. Here the CDR3 reads CASSPGGRTYEQYF. The CDR3 DNA reads as TGTGCTAGCAGCCCGGGCGGTAGAACCTACGAGCAGTACTTC. Combining the CDR3 with reference TRBV7-7 and TRBJ2-7 gives the whole variable domain GAGVSQSPRYKVTKRGQDVTLRCDPISSHATLYWYQQALGQGPEFLTYFNYEAQPDKSGLPSDRFSAERPEGSISTLTIQRTEQRDSAMYRCASSPGGRTYEQYFGPGTRLTVT.

A note on this clonotype: One end of the junction is discordant with germline, which a read error may explain. The chain is built from TRBV15 and TRBJ1-4, with a weak D call TRBD1 (6 bases). CDR3 size: 16 residues. Per the germline V gene, CDR1 is LNHNV and CDR2 is YYDKDF (reference sequence). CDR3 bases: TGTACCACCAGCAGAGGAGGGGGAACGCGTAATGAAAAACTGTTTTTT. Translating gives CTTSRGGGTRNEKLFF.

About this clonotype itself: A read error is likely, as this CDR3 ends without the conserved phenylalanine or tryptophan. V is TRBV7-8 and J is TRBJ2-7; D not certain. CDR1 is SGHVS and CDR2 is FQNEAQ in the germline V gene. V gave up 0 bases and J gave up 4 bases, with 13 bases separating them. The CDR3 is 15 amino acids. The CDR3 protein is CASSLARITPYEQYI. The CDR3 DNA reads as TGTGCCAGCAGCTTAGCGCGGATTACCCCTTACGAGCAGTACATC.

Details on this clonotype: An end of the junction differs from the germline gene, which may be a read error. The gene calls are TRBV6-6 and TRBJ2-1; TRBD2 is a possible D gene (5 bases). Germline CDR1 MNHNY, CDR2 SVGAGI (reference sequence). CDR3 length: 17 amino acids. The CDR3 here is CASSYERRALPYNEQSF. As DNA, the CDR3 is TGTGCCAGCAGTTACGAGCGGCGGGCCCTCCCTTACAATGAGCAGTCCTTC.

Many counts were recorded for this clonotype. This chain links TRBV4-2 with TRBJ1-2, with D unclear. Germline CDR1 is LGHNA and CDR2 is YNFKEQ. The V gene lost 1 base and the J gene lost 5 bases, with 8 bases spanning the gap. This CDR3 spans 13 amino acids. The CDR3, as DNA: TGTGCCAGCAGCCAAGTGGCCGGTTATGGCTACACCTTC. It is translated as CASSQVAGYGYTF.

This CDR3 is CASSSPRLAGVPEQYF. For the CDR3, the DNA is TGTGCCAGCAGTTCCCCTCGGCTAGCGGGAGTTCCCGAGCAGTACTTC. The chain has TRBV28 and TRBJ2-7; 10 bases align to TRBD2. This CDR3 region has 16 residues. V was pared by 4 bases and J by 6 bases, with 12 bases of the junction left unmatched. Germline loops: CDR1 MDHEN, CDR2 SYDVKM.

This clonotype was seen only a few times. The V gene is TRBV6-5, the J gene TRBJ2-7, with D perhaps matching TRBD1 (5 bases). Trimming removed 3 bases at V and 3 bases at J, with 12 bases between. Germline-derived CDR1 and CDR2 are MNHEY and SVGAGI. The CDR3 spans 14 residues. CDR3: CASSYADNLYEQYF. The CDR3 region has the DNA TGTGCCAGCAGTTATGCGGACAACCTCTACGAGCAGTACTTC.

The J gene is TRBJ2-3, the V gene TRBV6-4; possible D gene TRBD2, 5 bases. Germline CDR1 MRHNA, CDR2 SNTAGT. V lost 4 bases, J lost 3 bases, and 14 bases lay in between. This CDR3 is 15 amino acids long. DNA for the CDR3: TGTGCCAGCAGTGGCGGACGGGGAGAAACAGATACGCAGTATTTT. Residues: CASSGGRGETDTQYF.

This clonotype was counted a few times. The CDR3 sequence: CSARLAGVMDEQYF. In DNA, the CDR3 is TGCAGTGCTCGTTTAGCGGGAGTGATGGACGAGCAGTACTTC. The chain employs TRBV20-1 and TRBJ2-7; 9 bases fit TRBD2. The CDR3 contains 14 residues. Germline V CDR1 and CDR2: DFQATT, SNEGSKA (reference sequence). V was pared by 5 bases and J by 5 bases, with 10 bases of the junction left unmatched.

This clonotype was seen ten or more times. The chain employs TRBV27 and TRBJ1-2, with D tentatively TRBD1 (6 bases). Trimming left V 3 bases short and J 8 bases short, with 13 bases between. The CDR3 runs to 13 residues. Germline V gene lookup returns CDR1 MNHEY and CDR2 SMNVEV (reference sequence). This CDR3 is CASSFNRAHGYTF. The CDR3, as DNA: TGTGCCAGCAGTTTTAACAGGGCCCACGGCTACACCTTC.

The chain carries TRBV6-1 and TRBJ2-1; a weak D match, TRBD2 (5 bases). V was shortened by 6 bases and J by 6 bases, with 15 bases between the two germline ends. CDR3 length: 14 residues. Germline loops: CDR1 MNHNS, CDR2 SASEGT. This CDR3 is CASRLPGSTNEQFF. The CDR3 DNA sequence: TGTGCCAGCAGGTTACCGGGATCTACCAATGAGCAGTTCTTC.

A word on this clonotype: Given a much more abundant clone one base away, this may be a read error. The V gene is TRBV15, the J gene TRBJ1-1; a weak D match, TRBD1 (5 bases). The V end was cut by 4 bases, the J end by 3 bases, with 12 bases between. The germline gives CDR1 LNHNV, CDR2 YYDKDF (reference sequence). The length of the CDR3 is 14 residues. CDR3 amino acids: CATSTGRMDTEAFF. Here the CDR3 DNA reads TGTGCCACCAGCACGGGACGGATGGACACTGAAGCTTTCTTT.

The table lists this clonotype with many counts. This sequence joins TRBV15 and TRBJ2-1; 7 bases fit TRBD1. V lost 4 bases and J lost 2; bases outside the gene matches: 8. This CDR3 is 16 amino acids long. Germline V gene data show CDR1 as LNHNV and CDR2 as YYDKDF (reference sequence). The CDR3 reads CATSTEDRDPYNEQFF. DNA for the CDR3: TGTGCCACCAGCACCGAAGACAGGGACCCCTACAATGAGCAGTTCTTC.

This clonotype was counted between two and nine times. This rearrangement joins TRBV28 to TRBJ2-3; 7 bases map to TRBD2. J lost 0 bases, V lost 5 bases, and 14 bases had no gene match. Germline V gives CDR1 MDHEN, CDR2 SYDVKM. This CDR3 is 18 amino acids long. The CDR3 here is CASSTSRIAGPSTDTQYF. The CDR3, as DNA: TGTGCCAGCAGTACCTCCCGGATAGCGGGTCCGAGCACAGATACGCAGTATTTT.

Details on this clonotype: A read error may produce the germline difference seen at one junction end. The rearrangement uses TRBV10-3 and TRBJ2-1; 8 bases align to TRBD2. The germline V gene encodes CDR1 ENHRY and CDR2 SYGVKD. The CDR3 has 17 amino acids. The CDR3 sequence: CASSFTGGPSSYNERFF. The DNA of the CDR3 is TGTGCCAGCAGTTTCACGGGAGGGCCTTCAAGCTACAATGAGCGGTTCTTC.

To note about this clonotype: One end of the junction is discordant with germline, which a read error may explain. The rearrangement joins TRBV6-1 to TRBJ2-1; D unclear. The CDR3 contains 14 residues. CDR1 MNHNS and CDR2 SASEGT come from the germline V gene. CDR3 DNA: TGTGGCAGCAGTCCCTACCCCTCCTACAATGAGCAGTTCTTC. The encoded protein is CGSSPYPSYNEQFF.